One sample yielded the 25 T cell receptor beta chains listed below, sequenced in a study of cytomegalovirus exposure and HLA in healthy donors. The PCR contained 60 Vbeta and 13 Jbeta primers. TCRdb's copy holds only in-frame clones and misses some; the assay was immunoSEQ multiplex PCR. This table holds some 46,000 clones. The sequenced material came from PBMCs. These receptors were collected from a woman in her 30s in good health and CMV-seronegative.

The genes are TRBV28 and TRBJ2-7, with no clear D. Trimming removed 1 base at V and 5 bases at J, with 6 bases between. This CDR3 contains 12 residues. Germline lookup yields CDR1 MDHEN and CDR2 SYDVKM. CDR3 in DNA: TGTGCCAGCAGTTTATATCTAAACGAGCAGTACTTC. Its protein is CASSLYLNEQYF.

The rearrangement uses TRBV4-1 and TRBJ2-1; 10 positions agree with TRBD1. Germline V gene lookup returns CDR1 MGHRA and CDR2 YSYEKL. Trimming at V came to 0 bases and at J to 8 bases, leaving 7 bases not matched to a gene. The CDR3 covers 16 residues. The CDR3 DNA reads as TGCGCCAGCAGCCAAGAAGGACAGGGGGTTAGCTATGAGCAGTTCTTC. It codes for CASSQEGQGVSYEQFF.

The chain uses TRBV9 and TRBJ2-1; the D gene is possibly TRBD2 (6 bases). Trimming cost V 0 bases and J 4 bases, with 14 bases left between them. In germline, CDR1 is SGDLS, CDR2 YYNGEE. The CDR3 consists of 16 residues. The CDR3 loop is CASSVVSGGVYNEQFF. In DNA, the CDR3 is TGTGCCAGCAGCGTAGTAAGCGGCGGGGTATACAATGAGCAGTTCTTC. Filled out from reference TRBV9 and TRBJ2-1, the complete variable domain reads DSGVTQTPKHLITATGQRVTLRCSPRSGDLSVYWYQQSLDQGLQFLIQYYNGEERAKGNILERFSAQQFPDLHSELNLSSLELGDSALYFCASSVVSGGVYNEQFFGPGTRLTVL.

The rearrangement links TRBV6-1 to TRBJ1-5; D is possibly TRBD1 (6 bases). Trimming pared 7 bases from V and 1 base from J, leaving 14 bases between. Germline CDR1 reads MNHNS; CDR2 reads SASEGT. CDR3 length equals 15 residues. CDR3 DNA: TGTGCCAGCATTATTGACAGGCGAAGCAATCAGCCCCAGCATTTT. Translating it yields CASIIDRRSNQPQHF.

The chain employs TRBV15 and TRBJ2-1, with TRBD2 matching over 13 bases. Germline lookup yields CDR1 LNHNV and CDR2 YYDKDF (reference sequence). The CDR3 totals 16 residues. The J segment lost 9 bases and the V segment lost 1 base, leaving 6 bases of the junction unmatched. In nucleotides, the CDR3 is TGTGCCACCAGCAGAGCCTCCGGACTAGCGGGAGTTGAGCAGTTCTTC. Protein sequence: CATSRASGLAGVEQFF. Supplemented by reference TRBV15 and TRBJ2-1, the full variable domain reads DAMVIQNPRYQVTQFGKPVTLSCSQTLNHNVMYWYQQKSSQAPKLLFHYYDKDFNNEADTPDNFQSRRPNTSFCFLDIRSPGLGDTAMYLCATSRASGLAGVEQFFGPGTRLTVL.

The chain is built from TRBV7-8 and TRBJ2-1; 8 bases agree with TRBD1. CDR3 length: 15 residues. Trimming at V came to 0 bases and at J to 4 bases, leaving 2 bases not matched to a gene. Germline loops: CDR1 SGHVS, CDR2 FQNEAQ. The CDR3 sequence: CASSLARTGYNEQFF. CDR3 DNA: TGTGCCAGCAGCTTAGCCCGGACAGGGTACAATGAGCAGTTCTTC.

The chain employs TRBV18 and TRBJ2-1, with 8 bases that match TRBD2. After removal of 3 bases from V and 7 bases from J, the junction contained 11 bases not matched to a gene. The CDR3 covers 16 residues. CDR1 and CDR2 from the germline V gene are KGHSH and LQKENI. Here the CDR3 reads CASSPFPSGYENEQFF. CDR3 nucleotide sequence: TGTGCCAGCTCACCCTTCCCTAGCGGGTATGAGAATGAGCAGTTCTTC.

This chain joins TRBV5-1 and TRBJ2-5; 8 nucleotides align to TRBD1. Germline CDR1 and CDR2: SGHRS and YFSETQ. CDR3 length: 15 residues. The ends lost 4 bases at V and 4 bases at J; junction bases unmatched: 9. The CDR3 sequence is CASSMSRGRGETQYF. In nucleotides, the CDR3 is TGCGCCAGCAGCATGTCCAGGGGGCGGGGAGAGACCCAGTACTTC. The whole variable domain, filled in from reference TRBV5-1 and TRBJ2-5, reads KAGVTQTPRYLIKTRGQQVTLSCSPISGHRSVSWYQQTPGQGLQFLFEYFSETQRNKGNFPGRFSGRQFSNSRSEMNVSTLELGDSALYLCASSMSRGRGETQYFGPGTRLLVL.

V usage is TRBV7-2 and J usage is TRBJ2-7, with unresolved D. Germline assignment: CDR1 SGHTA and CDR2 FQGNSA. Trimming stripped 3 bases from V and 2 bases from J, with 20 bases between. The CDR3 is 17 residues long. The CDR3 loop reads CASSFQPVGSAPYEQYF. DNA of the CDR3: TGTGCCAGCAGCTTCCAACCCGTCGGGTCCGCTCCCTACGAGCAGTACTTC. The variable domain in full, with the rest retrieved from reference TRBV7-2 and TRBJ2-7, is GAGVSQSPSNKVTEKGKDVELRCDPISGHTALYWYRQSLGQGLEFLIYFQGNSAPDKSGLPSDRFSAERTGGSVSTLTIQRTQQEDSAVYLCASSFQPVGSAPYEQYFGPGTRLTVT.

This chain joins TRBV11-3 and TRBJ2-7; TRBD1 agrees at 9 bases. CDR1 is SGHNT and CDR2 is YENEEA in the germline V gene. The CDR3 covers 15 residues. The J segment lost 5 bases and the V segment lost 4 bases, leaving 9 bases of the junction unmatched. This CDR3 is CASSSRDRVPHEQYF. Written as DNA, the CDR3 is TGTGCCAGCAGCTCCCGGGACAGGGTTCCCCACGAGCAGTACTTC.

The CDR3 reads CSALGQGPYEQYF. CDR3 nucleotide sequence: TGCAGCGCTCTGGGGCAGGGTCCCTACGAGCAGTACTTC. J is TRBJ2-7 and V is TRBV29-1, with a possible D match to TRBD1 (5 bases). The V end was cut by 7 bases, the J end by 2 bases, with 15 bases between. CDR3 length: 13 residues. Germline V lookup: CDR1 SQVTM, CDR2 ANQGSEA.

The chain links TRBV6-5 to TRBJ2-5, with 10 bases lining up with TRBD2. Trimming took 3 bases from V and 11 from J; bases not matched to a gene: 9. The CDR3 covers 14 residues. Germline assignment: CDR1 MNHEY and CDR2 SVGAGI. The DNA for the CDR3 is TGTGCCAGCAGTTATGCTAGCGGGAGCTGGGAGCAGTACTTC. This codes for CASSYASGSWEQYF.

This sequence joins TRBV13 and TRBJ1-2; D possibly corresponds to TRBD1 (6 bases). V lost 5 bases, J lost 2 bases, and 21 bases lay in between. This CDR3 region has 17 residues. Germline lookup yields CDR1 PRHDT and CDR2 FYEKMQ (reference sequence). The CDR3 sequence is CASSGRDTGELNYGYTF. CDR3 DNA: TGTGCCAGCAGCGGACGGGACACCGGAGAGTTGAACTATGGCTACACCTTC. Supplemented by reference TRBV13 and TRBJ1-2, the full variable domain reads AAGVIQSPRHLIKEKRETATLKCYPIPRHDTVYWYQQGPGQDPQFLISFYEKMQSDKGSIPDRFSAQQFSDYHSELNMSSLELGDSALYFCASSGRDTGELNYGYTFGSGTRLTVV.

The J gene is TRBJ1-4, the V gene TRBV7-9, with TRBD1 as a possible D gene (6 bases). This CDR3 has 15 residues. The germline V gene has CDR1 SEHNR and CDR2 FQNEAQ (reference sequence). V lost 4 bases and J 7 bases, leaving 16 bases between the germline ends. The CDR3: CASSSTGLQGEKLFF. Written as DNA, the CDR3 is TGTGCCAGCAGCTCGACAGGACTCCAAGGTGAAAAACTGTTTTTT.

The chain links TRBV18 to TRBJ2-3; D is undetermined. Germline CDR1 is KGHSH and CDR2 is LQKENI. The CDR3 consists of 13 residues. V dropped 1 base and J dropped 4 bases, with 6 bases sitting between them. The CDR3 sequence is CASSPLGSDTQYF. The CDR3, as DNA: TGTGCCAGCTCACCACTTGGCTCAGATACGCAGTATTTT. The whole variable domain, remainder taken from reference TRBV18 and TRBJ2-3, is NAGVMQNPRHLVRRRGQEARLRCSPMKGHSHVYWYRQLPEEGLKFMVYLQKENIIDESGMPKERFSAEFPKEGPSILRIQQVVRGDSAAYFCASSPLGSDTQYFGPGTRLTVL.

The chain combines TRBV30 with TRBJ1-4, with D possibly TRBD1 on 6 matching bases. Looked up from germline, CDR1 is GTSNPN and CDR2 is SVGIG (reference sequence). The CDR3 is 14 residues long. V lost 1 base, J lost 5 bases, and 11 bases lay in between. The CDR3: CAWSGTVRNEKLFF. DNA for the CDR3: TGTGCCTGGAGTGGGACAGTGAGAAATGAAAAACTGTTTTTT.

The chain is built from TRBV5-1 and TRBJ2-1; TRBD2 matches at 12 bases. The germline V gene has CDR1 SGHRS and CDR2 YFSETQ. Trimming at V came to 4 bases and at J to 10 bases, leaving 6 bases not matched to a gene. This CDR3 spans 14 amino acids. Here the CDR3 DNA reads TGCGCCAGCAGCGTGACTAGCGGGAGTTACGAGCAGTTCTTC. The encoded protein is CASSVTSGSYEQFF.

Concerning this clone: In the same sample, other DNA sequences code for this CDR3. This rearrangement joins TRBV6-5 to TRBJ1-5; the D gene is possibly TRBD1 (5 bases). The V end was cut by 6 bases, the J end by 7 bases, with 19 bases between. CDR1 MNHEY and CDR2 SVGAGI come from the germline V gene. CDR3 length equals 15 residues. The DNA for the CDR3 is TGTGCCAGCAGCCAGGAACCAAGGGGCCGACAGCCCCAGCATTTT. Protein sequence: CASSQEPRGRQPQHF.

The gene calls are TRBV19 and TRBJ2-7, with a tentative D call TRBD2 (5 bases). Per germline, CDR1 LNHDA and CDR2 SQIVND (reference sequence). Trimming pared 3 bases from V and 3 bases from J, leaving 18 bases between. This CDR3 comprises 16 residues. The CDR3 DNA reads TGTGCCAGTAGTATGTCTGAGGGAAAGGGTGACTACGAGCAGTACTTC. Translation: CASSMSEGKGDYEQYF.

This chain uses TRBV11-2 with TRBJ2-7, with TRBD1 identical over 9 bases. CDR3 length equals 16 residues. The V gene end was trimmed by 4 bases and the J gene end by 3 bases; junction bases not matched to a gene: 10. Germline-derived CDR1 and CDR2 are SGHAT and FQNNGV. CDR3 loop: CASSSPRDRDLYEQYF. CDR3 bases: TGTGCCAGCAGCTCTCCCCGGGACAGGGATCTCTACGAGCAGTACTTC.

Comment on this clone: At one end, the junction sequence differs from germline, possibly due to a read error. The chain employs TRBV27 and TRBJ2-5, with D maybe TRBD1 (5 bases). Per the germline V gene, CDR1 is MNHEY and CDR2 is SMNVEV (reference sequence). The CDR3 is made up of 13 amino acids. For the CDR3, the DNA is TGTGCCAGCAGTTTACAGGGCCAAGGGACCCAGTACTTC. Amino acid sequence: CASSLQGQGTQYF.

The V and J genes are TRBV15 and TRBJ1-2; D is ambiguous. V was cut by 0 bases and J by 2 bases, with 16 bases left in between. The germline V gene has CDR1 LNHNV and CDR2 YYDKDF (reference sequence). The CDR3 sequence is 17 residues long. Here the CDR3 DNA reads TGTGCCACCAGCAGAGATCCGAGGGCACGGAGGAACTATGGCTACACCTTC. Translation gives CATSRDPRARRNYGYTF.

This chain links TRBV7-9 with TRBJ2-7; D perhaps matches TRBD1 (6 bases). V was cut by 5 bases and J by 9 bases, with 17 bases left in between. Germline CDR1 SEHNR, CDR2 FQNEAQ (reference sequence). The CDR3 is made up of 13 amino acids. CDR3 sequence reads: CASSLTDRGTQYF. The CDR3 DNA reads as TGTGCCAGCAGCCTGACGGACAGAGGGACGCAGTACTTC.

The CDR3 DNA is TGTGCCAGCAGTGAAGGACAGGTCTCCTACGAGCAGTACTTC. Its protein is CASSEGQVSYEQYF. The chain has TRBV2 and TRBJ2-7, with a tentative D call TRBD1 (6 bases). This CDR3 comprises 14 residues. Germline CDR1 is SNHLY and CDR2 is FYNNEI. Trimming shortened V by 1 base and J by 0 bases, and 7 bases separated the two germline ends. Full variable domain (missing parts from reference TRBV2 and TRBJ2-7): EPEVTQTPSHQVTQMGQEVILRCVPISNHLYFYWYRQILGQKVEFLVSFYNNEISEKSEIFDDQFSVERPDGSNFTLKIRSTKLEDSAMYFCASSEGQVSYEQYFGPGTRLTVT.

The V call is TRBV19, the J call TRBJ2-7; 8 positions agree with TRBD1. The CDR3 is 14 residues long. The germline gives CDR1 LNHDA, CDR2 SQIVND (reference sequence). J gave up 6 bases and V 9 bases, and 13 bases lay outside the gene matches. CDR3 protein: CASKRRTGNREQYF. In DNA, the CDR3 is TGTGCCAGCAAACGGAGGACAGGGAATCGCGAGCAGTACTTC.